These 21 T cell receptor beta chains were all obtained from the same sample, sequenced in a study of early T cells in non-severe SARS-CoV-2 infection (dated by TCRdb to the early 2020s). The method behind the library was 5' RACE. Sequencer: NextSeq 500. Using fastp at Q25 and MiXCR, TCRdb reprocessed the public reads and kept productive beta chains. Under each unique CDR3 protein, matching rows form one entry showing the most common genes and DNA. The sample table holds about 50,000 distinct CDR3 sequences, of which roughly 9.4% were seen once. Clones ranked in the top ten supply 5% to 6.5% of the sample. The source was whole blood, collected at baseline. These receptors were obtained from an adult who was a healthcare worker with PCR-confirmed SARS-CoV-2 infection or an uninfected control (not recorded which).

This clonotype turned up a few times. The CDR3: CASSPTVGGREQYF. CDR3 DNA: TGTGCCAGCAGTCCGACCGTCGGGGGCCGCGAGCAGTACTTC. The chain employs TRBV12-3 or TRBV12-4 and TRBJ2-7; the D call may be TRBD1 or TRBD2 (6 bases each). The CDR3 spans 14 residues. V lost 5 bases and J 6 bases, leaving 17 bases between the germline ends.

This clonotype was observed a handful of times. The J gene is TRBJ2-3, the V gene TRBV7-6; 10 nucleotides align to TRBD2. J gave up 2 bases and V 3 bases, and 5 bases lay outside the gene matches. The CDR3 is 16 amino acids. Germline values: CDR1 SGHVS, CDR2 FNYEAQ. The CDR3 DNA reads as TGTGCCAGCAGCTTCTTTAGCGGGAGGAACACAGATACGCAGTATTTT. Amino acids: CASSFFSGRNTDTQYF.

This clonotype has only a few counts. The chain couples TRBV2 to TRBJ1-2, with 7 bases fitting TRBD1. Germline V gene sequence: CDR1 SNHLY, CDR2 FYNNEI. Germline trimming cut 5 bases from V and 3 bases from J; bases unmatched to any gene: 6. The CDR3 covers 14 residues. This CDR3 is CASSRGGTDYGYTF. The CDR3 nucleotides are TGTGCCAGCAGTCGCGGGGGGACAGACTATGGCTACACCTTC.

This clonotype was picked up a small number of times. The chain recombines TRBV4-1 with TRBJ2-7, with D tentatively TRBD1 or TRBD2 (6 bases each). Between the trimmed V and J ends, which lost 1 base and 3 bases, there was a span of 10 bases. Germline V gene sequence: CDR1 MGHRA, CDR2 YSYEKL. CDR3 size: 14 residues. In nucleotides, the CDR3 is TGCGCCAGCAGCCAAGCCGGGGGCAACTACGAGCAGTACTTC. Protein product: CASSQAGGNYEQYF.

The CDR3 coding sequence is TGTGCCAGCAGTGAAGGACTAGCGGCTTACAATGAGCAGTTCTTC. Encoded protein: CASSEGLAAYNEQFF. This sequence joins TRBV2 and TRBJ2-1; 9 nucleotides agree with TRBD2. Germline V lookup: CDR1 SNHLY, CDR2 FYNNEI. Trimming cost V 1 base and J 4 bases; bases outside gene matches: 2. The CDR3 is 15 amino acids. The full variable domain, in which reference TRBV2 and TRBJ2-1 provide the parts outside the CDR3, is EPEVTQTPSHQVTQMGQEVILRCVPISNHLYFYWYRQILGQKVEFLVSFYNNEISEKSEIFDDQFSVERPDGSNFTLKIRSTKLEDSAMYFCASSEGLAAYNEQFFGPGTRLTVL.

This clonotype was recorded many times. The rearrangement links TRBV11-2 to TRBJ1-6; 8 nucleotides match TRBD1. The junction had 10 bases not matched to a gene; V was cut back by 2 bases and J by 10 bases. The CDR3 has 16 residues. Germline CDR1 is SGHAT and CDR2 is FQNNGV. In DNA form, the CDR3 reads TGTGCCAGCAGCTTAAATCTACAGGGGGTCAAATCACCCCTCCACTTT. Protein product: CASSLNLQGVKSPLHF.

This clonotype was observed a handful of times. J is TRBJ1-1 and V is TRBV7-2; no clear D. This CDR3 is 14 amino acids long. The V and J ends lost 5 bases and 2 bases respectively, with 12 bases between them. Germline CDR1 SGHTA, CDR2 FQGNSA. This chain's CDR3 is CASSPRPRNTEAFF. For the CDR3, the DNA is TGTGCCAGCAGCCCACGACCGAGAAACACTGAAGCTTTCTTT.

The chain has TRBV28 and TRBJ2-1, with a weak D call TRBD1 (6 bases). Deletions cut 4 bases from V and 2 bases from J, with 18 bases between. Per the germline V gene, CDR1 is MDHEN and CDR2 is SYDVKM. The length of the CDR3 is 17 residues. In DNA, the CDR3 is TGTGCCAGCAGTTCCCGACCCGACAGGTATCCCTACAATGAGCAGTTCTTC. It specifies CASSSRPDRYPYNEQFF.

V and J are TRBV4-3 and TRBJ2-1; D is unresolved. The CDR3 consists of 13 residues. The V gene lost 2 bases and the J gene lost 10 bases, with 12 bases spanning the gap. Germline CDR1 LGHNA, CDR2 YSLEER. The CDR3 sequence is CASSQPPEREQFF. In nucleotides, the CDR3 is TGCGCCAGCAGCCAACCACCGGAGCGCGAGCAGTTCTTC.

The chain recombines TRBV10-3 with TRBJ2-3; 8 nucleotides agree with TRBD1. CDR3 length: 14 residues. The V gene's germline CDR1 is ENHRY and CDR2 SYGVKD. Losses at the gene ends were 6 bases for V and 5 bases for J; bases not matched to a gene: 7. The CDR3 protein is CAIRTDRAGDTQYF. CDR3 coding DNA: TGTGCCATCAGGACGGACAGGGCCGGAGATACGCAGTATTTT.

This clonotype appeared many times. The DNA for the CDR3 is TGCGCCAGCAGCCAAGATAGCGCACAGGTCAGAGAAAAACTGTTTTTT. This encodes CASSQDSAQVREKLFF. The chain is built from TRBV4-1 and TRBJ1-4, with D tentatively TRBD1 (5 bases). Trimming cost V 0 bases and J 8 bases, with 16 bases left between them. CDR3 length: 16 residues. The germline V gene has CDR1 MGHRA and CDR2 YSYEKL.

In this sample, this clonotype turned up a few times. This rearrangement joins TRBV20-1 to TRBJ2-3; D uncertain. The CDR3 is made up of 17 amino acids. CDR1 is DFQATT, CDR2 SNEGSKA, per germline (reference sequence). Trimming removed 6 bases at V and 1 base at J, with 23 bases between. Here the CDR3 DNA reads TGCAGTGCCCCTCGGGCTGGTAGGTTGTCTCGCACAGATACGCAGTATTTT. Protein: CSAPRAGRLSRTDTQYF.

This clonotype was recorded at least ten times. The chain has TRBV13 and TRBJ1-1; perhaps TRBD1 as D (6 bases). Germline V lookup: CDR1 PRHDT, CDR2 FYEKMQ (reference sequence). V was trimmed by 4 bases and J by 1 base, leaving 19 bases between them. This CDR3 is 17 amino acids long. The CDR3 sequence: CASSWPGQRGRNTEAFF. The CDR3 DNA sequence: TGTGCCAGCAGCTGGCCGGGACAACGAGGAAGGAACACTGAAGCTTTCTTT.

The chain employs TRBV5-4 and TRBJ1-2, with 9 bases matching TRBD1. Germline V gives CDR1 SGHNT, CDR2 YYREEE (reference sequence). This CDR3 contains 15 residues. J was trimmed by 2 bases and V by 0 bases; bases with no gene match: 2. The CDR3 spells CASSLDRGQNYGYTF. CDR3 bases: TGTGCCAGCAGCTTGGACAGGGGGCAGAACTATGGCTACACCTTC. The variable domain in full, with the rest retrieved from reference TRBV5-4 and TRBJ1-2, is ETGVTQSPTHLIKTRGQQVTLRCSSQSGHNTVSWYQQALGQGPQFIFQYYREEENGRGNFPPRFSGLQFPNYSSELNVNALELDDSALYLCASSLDRGQNYGYTFGSGTRLTVV.

The rearrangement links TRBV29-1 to TRBJ1-1; D gene uncertain. The CDR3 contains 14 residues. V was shortened by 7 bases and J by 4 bases, with 19 bases between the two germline ends. Germline values: CDR1 SQVTM, CDR2 ANQGSEA. CDR3 sequence (DNA): TGCAGCGCTCAAAACTTTGGACGTGCCACTGAAGCTTTCTTT. This translates into CSAQNFGRATEAFF.

This clonotype appeared many times. V gene TRBV12-3 or TRBV12-4 combines with J gene TRBJ1-2; D ambiguous. Between the trimmed V and J ends, which lost 1 base and 5 bases, there was a span of 8 bases. The CDR3 is 13 amino acids. The CDR3 DNA reads as TGTGCCAGCAGTTTAGTTGAGTCTTATGGCTACACCTTC. It is translated as CASSLVESYGYTF.

The chain has TRBV6-6 and TRBJ1-2, with a possible D match to TRBD1 (5 bases). The CDR3 has 13 residues. Per the germline V gene, CDR1 is MNHNY and CDR2 is SVGAGI (reference sequence). The germline V and J ends were trimmed by 2 bases and 2 bases, with 6 bases remaining between them. CDR3 coding DNA: TGTGCCAGCAGTTACCCAGGGAACTATGGCTACACCTTC. It specifies CASSYPGNYGYTF.

In this sample, this clonotype turned up once. The CDR3 does not close with the conserved phenylalanine or tryptophan, likely indicating a read error. The rearrangement uses TRBV5-5 and TRBJ1-2; D unclear. CDR3 length equals 16 residues. CDR1 is SGHKS and CDR2 is YYEKEE in the germline V gene (reference sequence). V was cut by 3 bases and J by 2 bases, with 17 bases left in between. This CDR3 is CASSSSLSIINYGYTL. CDR3 bases: TGTGCCAGCAGCTCCAGCCTCTCGATCATCAACTATGGCTACACCTTA.

Regarding this clonotype: Possible read error: a much larger clone is one base away. The rearrangement uses TRBV7-3 and TRBJ1-1; D is undetermined. CDR3 length equals 13 residues. Germline loops: CDR1 SGHTA, CDR2 FQGTGA. The CDR3 spells CVSSLMGNTEAFF. DNA for the CDR3: TGTGTCAGCAGCTTAATGGGGAACACTGAAGCTTTCTTT.

This clonotype was picked up many times. The CDR3, as DNA: TGCGCCAGCAGCGTGGACAGGGTTGCGCAGTACTTC. Protein: CASSVDRVAQYF. The V gene is TRBV5-1, the J gene TRBJ2-7, with 8 bases matching TRBD1. The V gene's germline CDR1 is SGHRS and CDR2 YFSETQ. V lost 4 bases to trimming and J lost 9 bases; unmatched junction nucleotides: 6. CDR3 length: 12 amino acids.

This clonotype ranks as medium-sized (0.01 to 0.1%). The chain joins TRBV27 to TRBJ1-5; no clear D. Trimming shortened V by 3 bases and J by 7 bases, and 16 bases separated the two germline ends. The CDR3 extends over 15 amino acids. Germline CDR1 is MNHEY and CDR2 is SMNVEV (reference sequence). Here the CDR3 reads CASSLGAGMGQPQHF. DNA for the CDR3: TGTGCCAGCAGTTTGGGCGCGGGCATGGGCCAGCCCCAGCATTTT.